The 9 T cell receptor beta chains below all came from one sample that was sequenced in a study of CD8 T cells in ankylosing spondylitis. The antigens for these receptors are not known. The study, taken as a whole, reports: Seven to nine highly homologous variants made up a TCR beta motif, and this motif appeared characteristic of ankylosing spondylitis blood.

One entry per CDR3 protein, called by TCRdb with MiXCR from the 5' RACE reads. This table holds fewer than 500,000 distinct CDR3 sequences, roughly a quarter found once. Sequencing was done on a sample of blood, either unsorted or a sorted T cell fraction (not recorded which). The receptors derive from a male donor with ankylosing spondylitis.

The V call is TRBV12-5, the J call TRBJ1-4, with D possibly being TRBD1 (5 bases). This CDR3 has 16 residues. V lost 2 bases to trimming and J lost 4 bases, with 14 bases between them. CDR1 is LGHNT and CDR2 is FRNRAP in the germline V gene. CDR3 sequence (DNA): TGTGCTAGTGGTTTGAATATGGGGACGGGTAATGAAAAACTGTTTTTT. It encodes CASGLNMGTGNEKLFF.

This clonotype came up a few times. The chain employs TRBV5-1 and TRBJ1-2, with TRBD1 matching 11 bases. This CDR3 comprises 15 residues. Trimming took 4 bases from V and 6 from J; bases not matched to a gene: 8. CDR1 SGHRS and CDR2 YFSETQ come from the germline V gene. The CDR3 DNA sequence: TGCGCCAGCAGCATTGGACAGGGGGCGCGGGATGGCTACACCTTC. Translated, it gives CASSIGQGARDGYTF.

This chain joins TRBV24-1 and TRBJ2-3; no reliable D call. The V gene's germline CDR1 is KGHDR and CDR2 SFDVKD. V lost 5 bases to trimming and J lost 2 bases, with 13 bases between them. The CDR3 spans 15 residues. The CDR3: CATSVAGRATDTQYF. In DNA, the CDR3 is TGTGCCACCAGTGTGGCAGGAAGGGCCACAGATACGCAGTATTTT.

The chain employs TRBV19 and TRBJ2-7; a possible D gene is TRBD2 (6 bases). The V gene's germline CDR1 is LNHDA and CDR2 SQIVND (reference sequence). The length of the CDR3 is 14 residues. The V and J ends lost 7 bases and 0 bases respectively, with 13 bases between them. CDR3 sequence reads: CASKLADRSYEQYF. The CDR3 DNA follows: TGTGCCAGTAAGTTAGCGGACCGCTCCTACGAGCAGTACTTC.

The chain joins TRBV24-1 to TRBJ2-2; tentative D call: TRBD1 (7 bases). From germline, CDR1 is KGHDR and CDR2 SFDVKD. Deletions cut 4 bases from V and 2 bases from J, with 19 bases between. CDR3 size: 18 residues. As DNA, the CDR3 is TGTGCCACCAGTGACCTTAGACAGGGACTGGGAAACACCGGGGAGCTGTTTTTT. It translates to CATSDLRQGLGNTGELFF.

V and J are TRBV7-9 and TRBJ2-1; the match to TRBD2 covers 7 bases. Germline-derived CDR1 and CDR2 are SEHNR and FQNEAQ (reference sequence). The CDR3 extends over 16 amino acids. Trimming at V came to 5 bases and at J to 0 bases, leaving 7 bases not matched to a gene. The CDR3 nucleotides read TGTGCCAGCAGCGACAAGCGGGGAAACTCCTACAATGAGCAGTTCTTC. It encodes CASSDKRGNSYNEQFF.

This clonotype was detected only a few times. The rearrangement joins TRBV27 to TRBJ1-1, with TRBD1 matching 9 bases. This CDR3 spans 15 amino acids. Germline V CDR1 and CDR2: MNHEY, SMNVEV (reference sequence). Trimming removed 4 bases from V and 10 bases from J; junction bases left unmatched: 13. CDR3 loop: CASSWDREMVGGAFF. CDR3 bases: TGTGCCAGCAGTTGGGACAGGGAAATGGTAGGTGGAGCTTTCTTT.

The J gene is TRBJ2-5, the V gene TRBV5-1; 8 bases agree with TRBD2. The CDR3 length is 15 residues. Germline V lookup: CDR1 SGHRS, CDR2 YFSETQ. Trimming took 3 bases from V and 1 from J; bases not matched to a gene: 5. The CDR3 DNA reads as TGCGCCAGCAGCTCGAGGACTAGCCTCCAAGAGACCCAGTACTTC. Its translation is CASSSRTSLQETQYF.

The V and J genes are TRBV11-2 and TRBJ1-5; D gene ambiguous. V dropped 6 bases and J dropped 5 bases, with 14 bases sitting between them. The CDR3 is 14 amino acids. CDR1 and CDR2 (germline): SGHAT, FQNNGV. CDR3 protein: CASSLEAADQPQHF. The CDR3 DNA follows: TGTGCCAGCAGTCTAGAGGCAGCTGATCAGCCCCAGCATTTT.